The clone carrying this T cell receptor beta chain appeared a few times. Additional DNA sequences in this sample encode the identical CDR3. The data were taken from a study of blood T cell repertoires in COVID-19. The repertoire was sequenced with immunoSEQ multiplex PCR; TCRdb's copy has only in-frame clones and lacks some. The top ten hold around 3.6% of the sample, which has about 260,000 clones, more than 85% seen once. Losses at the gene ends were 1 base for V and 2 bases for J; bases not matched to a gene: 5. The CDR3 covers 16 residues. Germline loops: CDR1 LNHDA, CDR2 SQIVND (reference sequence).

This clonotype was obtained from a man younger than 35 with active or convalescent COVID-19. Specimen: peripheral blood. The V call is TRBV19, the J call TRBJ2-5; 9 nucleotides agree with TRBD2. CDR3 DNA sequence: TGTGCCAGTAGTATAGTAACTAGCGGGCGGCAAGAGACCCAGTACTTC. Its translation: CASSIVTSGRQETQYF.